This T cell receptor (beta chain) was identified in a study of OX40 agonist ivuxolimab in advanced cancers. Looking at the study overall: All patients had ivuxolimab intravenously every 2 weeks at 0.01 to 10 mg/kg. Cohort: 80% to 90% men, mean age approximately 66, aged about 20 to 90.

Produced via immunoSEQ multiplex PCR; TCRdb's table is partial and in-frame only. The sample consists of 65,000 to 80,000 clones, around 85% of them appearing once. The CDR3 spans 16 residues. CDR1 is MDHEN and CDR2 is SYDVKM in the germline V gene. The V gene end was trimmed by 1 base and the J gene end by 5 bases; junction bases not matched to a gene: 10. This specimen was CD4+ or CD8+ T cells sorted from blood, taken in a trial of the OX40 agonist ivuxolimab. V and J are TRBV28 and TRBJ1-2; 7 bases match TRBD1. This receptor was taken from an adult with an advanced solid tumor such as melanoma, head and neck, liver or kidney cancer. The CDR3 here is CASSLFPMTGRYGYTF. CDR3 DNA sequence: TGTGCCAGCAGTTTATTCCCCATGACAGGGAGGTATGGCTACACCTTC.